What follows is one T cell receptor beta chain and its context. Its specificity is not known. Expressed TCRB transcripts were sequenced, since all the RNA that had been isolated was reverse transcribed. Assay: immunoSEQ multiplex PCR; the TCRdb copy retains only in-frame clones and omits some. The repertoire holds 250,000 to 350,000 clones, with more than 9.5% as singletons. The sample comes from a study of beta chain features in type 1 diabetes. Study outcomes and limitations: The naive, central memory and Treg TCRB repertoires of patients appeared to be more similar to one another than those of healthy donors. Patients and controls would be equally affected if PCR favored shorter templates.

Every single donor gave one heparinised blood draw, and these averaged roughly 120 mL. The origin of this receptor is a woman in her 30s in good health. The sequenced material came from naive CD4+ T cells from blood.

CDR3 sequence reads: CASSLGLGTDTQYF. The CDR3 DNA follows: TGTGCCAGCAGCTTAGGATTAGGCACAGATACGCAGTATTTT. This chain connects TRBV7-6 to TRBJ2-3; no reliable D call. Germline assignment: CDR1 SGHVS and CDR2 FNYEAQ. V was cut by 1 base and J by 1 base, with 6 bases left in between. This CDR3 region has 14 residues. The full variable domain, in which reference TRBV7-6 and TRBJ2-3 provide the parts outside the CDR3, is GAGVSQSPRYKVTKRGQDVALRCDPISGHVSLYWYRQALGQGPEFLTYFNYEAQQDKSGLPNDRFSAERPEGSISTLTIQRTEQRDSAMYRCASSLGLGTDTQYFGPGTRLTVL.